These 5 T cell receptor beta chains came from one sample sequenced in a study of human T cells and chemical hapten exposure. TCRdb recomputed calls from the RACE reads with MiXCR, one row per CDR3 protein. This table has some 400,000 distinct CDR3 sequences, 5.1% appearing once. Noted time point: pre-sensitization, week 0. Treatment given: therapeutic diphenylcyclopropenone sensitization with weekly scalp DPC. The source material was whole blood, sampled in connection with sensitization to the hapten diphenylcyclopropenone (DPC). These receptors all come from a woman aged 45-59 years with alopecia areata. Some clones in this sample may be carry-over from other donors' samples.

The rearrangement links TRBV12-3 or TRBV12-4 to TRBJ2-1; tentative D call: TRBD2 (6 bases). The CDR3 runs 14 residues. Deletions cut 7 bases from V and 7 bases from J, with 17 bases between. The CDR3 here is CASTPPEGKNEQFF. For the CDR3, the DNA is TGTGCCAGCACCCCCCCGGAGGGGAAGAATGAGCAGTTCTTC.

This clonotype was seen a few times. The chain recombines TRBV10-3 with TRBJ1-3, with TRBD1 as a possible D gene (6 bases). V lost 6 bases to trimming and J lost 3 bases, with 12 bases between them. Germline CDR1 reads ENHRY; CDR2 reads SYGVKD. This CDR3 region has 14 residues. In DNA form, the CDR3 reads TGTGCCATCAGCGCGCGGGGGCTTGGAAACACCATATATTTT. It is translated as CAISARGLGNTIYF.

This clonotype was detected only a few times. The rearrangement uses TRBV4-3 and TRBJ2-2, with D unclear. The CDR3 sequence is 14 residues long. The germline V gene has CDR1 LGHNA and CDR2 YSLEER. V was shortened by 1 base and J by 4 bases, with 7 bases between the two germline ends. The CDR3 DNA reads as TGCGCCAGCAGCCAAGGGTCATCCACCGGGGAGCTGTTTTTT. Protein: CASSQGSSTGELFF.

Only a few counts were recorded for this clonotype. The chain has TRBV5-6 and TRBJ1-3, with 7 bases identical to TRBD1. Germline V lookup: CDR1 SGHDT, CDR2 YYEEEE. The CDR3 runs to 15 residues. J gave up 1 base and V 4 bases, and 5 bases lay outside the gene matches. The CDR3 region is CASSSGTASGNTIYF. The CDR3, as DNA: TGTGCCAGCAGCAGCGGGACAGCTTCTGGAAACACCATATATTTT.

Only a few counts were recorded for this clonotype. The rearrangement uses TRBV14 and TRBJ2-7; D gene unclear. There are 14 residues in the CDR3. Deletions cut 0 bases from V and 2 bases from J, with 8 bases between. From germline, CDR1 is SGHDN and CDR2 FVKESK. The DNA of the CDR3 is TGTGCCAGCAGCCAAGAGACACCTACCTACGAGCAGTACTTC. Its translation is CASSQETPTYEQYF.